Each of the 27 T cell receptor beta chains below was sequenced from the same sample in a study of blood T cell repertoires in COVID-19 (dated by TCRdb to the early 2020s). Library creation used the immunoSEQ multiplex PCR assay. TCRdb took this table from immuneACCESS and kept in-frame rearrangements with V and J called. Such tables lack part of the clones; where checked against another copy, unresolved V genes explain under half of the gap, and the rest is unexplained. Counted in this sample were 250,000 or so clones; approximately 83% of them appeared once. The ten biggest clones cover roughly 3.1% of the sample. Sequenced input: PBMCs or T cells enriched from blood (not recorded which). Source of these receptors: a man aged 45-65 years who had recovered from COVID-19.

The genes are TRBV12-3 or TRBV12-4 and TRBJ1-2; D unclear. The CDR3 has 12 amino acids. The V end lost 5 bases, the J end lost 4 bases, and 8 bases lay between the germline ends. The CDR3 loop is CASSTHTYGYTF. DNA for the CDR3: TGTGCCAGCAGTACCCACACCTATGGCTACACCTTC.

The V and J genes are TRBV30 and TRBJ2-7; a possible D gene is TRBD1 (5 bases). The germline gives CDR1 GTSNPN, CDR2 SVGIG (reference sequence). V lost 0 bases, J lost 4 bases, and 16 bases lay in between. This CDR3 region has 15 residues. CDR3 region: CAWSVGAGSSYEQYF. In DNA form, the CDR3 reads TGTGCCTGGAGTGTAGGGGCAGGGTCGTCGTACGAGCAGTACTTC.

The DNA of the CDR3 is TGTGCCAGCTGGGGTCGGCAAGCGGGAATCTTCTACGAGCAGTACTTC. This encodes CASWGRQAGIFYEQYF. V is TRBV28 and J is TRBJ2-7; 7 positions match TRBD2. The CDR3 loop spans 16 amino acids. J was trimmed by 3 bases and V by 8 bases; bases with no gene match: 16. Germline CDR1 and CDR2: MDHEN and SYDVKM.

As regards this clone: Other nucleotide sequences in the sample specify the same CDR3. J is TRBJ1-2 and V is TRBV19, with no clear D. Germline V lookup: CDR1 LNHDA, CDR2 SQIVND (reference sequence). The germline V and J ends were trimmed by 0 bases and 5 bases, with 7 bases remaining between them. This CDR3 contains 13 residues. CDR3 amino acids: CASSIDRVYGYTF. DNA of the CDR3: TGTGCCAGTAGTATAGATCGGGTTTATGGCTACACCTTC.

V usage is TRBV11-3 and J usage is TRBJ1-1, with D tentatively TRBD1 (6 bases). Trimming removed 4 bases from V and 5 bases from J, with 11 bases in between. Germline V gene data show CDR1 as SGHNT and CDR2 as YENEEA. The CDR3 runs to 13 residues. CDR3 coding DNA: TGTGCCAGCAGCTCACAACAGGGTACTGAAGCTTTCTTT. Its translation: CASSSQQGTEAFF.

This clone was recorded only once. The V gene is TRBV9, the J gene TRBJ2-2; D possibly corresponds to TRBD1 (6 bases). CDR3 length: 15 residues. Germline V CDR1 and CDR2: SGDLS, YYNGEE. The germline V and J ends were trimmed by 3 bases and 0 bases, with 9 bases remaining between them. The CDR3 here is CASSAGTPNTGELFF. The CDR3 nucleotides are TGTGCCAGCAGCGCCGGGACACCGAACACCGGGGAGCTGTTTTTT.

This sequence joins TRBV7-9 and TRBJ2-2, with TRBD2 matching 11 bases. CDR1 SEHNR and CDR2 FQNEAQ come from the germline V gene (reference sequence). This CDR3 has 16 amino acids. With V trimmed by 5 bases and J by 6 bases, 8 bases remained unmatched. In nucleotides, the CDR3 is TGTGCCAGCAGCAGGAGTAGCGGGGGGGCCTCCGGGGAGCTGTTTTTT. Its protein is CASSRSSGGASGELFF.

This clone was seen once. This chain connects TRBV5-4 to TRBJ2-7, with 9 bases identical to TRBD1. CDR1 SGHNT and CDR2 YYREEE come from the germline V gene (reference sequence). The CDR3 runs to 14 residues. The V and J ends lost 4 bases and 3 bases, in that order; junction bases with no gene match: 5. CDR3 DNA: TGTGCCAGCAGCATGGACAGGGGTCACTACGAGCAGTACTTC. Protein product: CASSMDRGHYEQYF.

Written as DNA, the CDR3 is TGTGCCAGCAGTTTCTTGGACAGGGTCGGCTATGGCTACACCTTC. Amino acid sequence: CASSFLDRVGYGYTF. The V gene is TRBV28, the J gene TRBJ1-2; 8 positions agree with TRBD1. V lost 3 bases to trimming and J lost 4 bases; unmatched junction nucleotides: 7. The CDR3 has 15 residues. The germline V gene encodes CDR1 MDHEN and CDR2 SYDVKM.

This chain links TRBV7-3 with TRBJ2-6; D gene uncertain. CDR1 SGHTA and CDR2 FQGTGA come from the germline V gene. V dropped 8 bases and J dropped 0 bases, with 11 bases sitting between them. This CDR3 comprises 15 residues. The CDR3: CASQTPGSGANVLTF. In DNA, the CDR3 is TGTGCCAGCCAAACCCCCGGCTCTGGGGCCAACGTCCTGACTTTC.

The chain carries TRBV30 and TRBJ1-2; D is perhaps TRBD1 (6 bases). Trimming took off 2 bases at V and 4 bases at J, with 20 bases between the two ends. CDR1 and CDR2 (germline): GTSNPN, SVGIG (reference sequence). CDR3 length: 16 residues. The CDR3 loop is CAWSHLRQGPGYGYTF. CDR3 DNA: TGTGCCTGGAGTCATCTCCGGCAGGGGCCCGGCTATGGCTACACCTTC. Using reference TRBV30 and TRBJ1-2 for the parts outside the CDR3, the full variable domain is SQTIHQWPATLVQPVGSPLSLECTVEGTSNPNLYWYRQAAGRGLQLLFYSVGIGQISSEVPQNLSASRPQDRQFILSSKKLLLSDSGFYLCAWSHLRQGPGYGYTFGSGTRLTVV.

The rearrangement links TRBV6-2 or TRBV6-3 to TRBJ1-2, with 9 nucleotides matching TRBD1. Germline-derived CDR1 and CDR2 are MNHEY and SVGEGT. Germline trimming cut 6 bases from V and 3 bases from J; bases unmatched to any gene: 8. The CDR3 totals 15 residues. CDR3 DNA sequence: TGTGCCAGCAGCCTTGCGGGACAGGGATACTATGGCTACACCTTC. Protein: CASSLAGQGYYGYTF.

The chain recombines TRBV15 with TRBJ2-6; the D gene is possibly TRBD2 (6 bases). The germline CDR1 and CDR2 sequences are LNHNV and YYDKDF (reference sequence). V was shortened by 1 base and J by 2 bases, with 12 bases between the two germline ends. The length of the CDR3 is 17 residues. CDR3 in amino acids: CATSRVLGEAGANVLTF. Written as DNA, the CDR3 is TGTGCCACCAGCAGAGTCCTGGGGGAGGCTGGGGCCAACGTCCTGACTTTC.

The DNA of the CDR3 is TGTGCCAGCAGTTACTCGTTGGGGGGCACTGAAGCTTTCTTT. This gives the protein CASSYSLGGTEAFF. The V gene is TRBV6-5, the J gene TRBJ1-1, with a possible D match to TRBD1 (5 bases). CDR3 length: 14 amino acids. The V end was cut by 0 bases, the J end by 4 bases, with 9 bases between. Per the germline V gene, CDR1 is MNHEY and CDR2 is SVGAGI.

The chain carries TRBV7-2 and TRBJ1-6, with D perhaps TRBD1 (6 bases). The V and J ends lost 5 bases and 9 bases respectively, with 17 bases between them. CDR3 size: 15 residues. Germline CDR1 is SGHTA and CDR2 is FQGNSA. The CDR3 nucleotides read TGTGCCAGCAGCACCCGGCAGGGAGGGGGTTCACCCCTCCACTTT. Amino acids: CASSTRQGGGSPLHF.

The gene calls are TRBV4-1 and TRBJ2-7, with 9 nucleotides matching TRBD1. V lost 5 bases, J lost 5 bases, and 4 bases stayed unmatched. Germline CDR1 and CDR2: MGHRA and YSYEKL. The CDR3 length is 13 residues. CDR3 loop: CASSFDRGNEQYF. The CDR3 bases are TGCGCCAGCAGCTTTGACAGGGGGAACGAGCAGTACTTC.

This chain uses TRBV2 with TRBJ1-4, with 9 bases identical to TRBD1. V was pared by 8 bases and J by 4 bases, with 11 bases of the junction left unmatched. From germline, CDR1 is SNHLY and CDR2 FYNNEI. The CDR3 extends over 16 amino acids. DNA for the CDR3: TGTGCCAGCGGGGATGGACAGGGGCTCGGTAATGAAAAACTGTTTTTT. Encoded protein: CASGDGQGLGNEKLFF.

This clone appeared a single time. In DNA form, the CDR3 reads TGTGCTAGTGGTTTGGGGCAAGCTGGAAACACCATATATTTT. Protein sequence: CASGLGQAGNTIYF. This sequence joins TRBV12-5 and TRBJ1-3; D gene ambiguous. V lost 1 base to trimming and J lost 2 bases, with 6 bases between them. Germline CDR1 is LGHNT and CDR2 is FRNRAP. The CDR3 is made up of 14 amino acids.

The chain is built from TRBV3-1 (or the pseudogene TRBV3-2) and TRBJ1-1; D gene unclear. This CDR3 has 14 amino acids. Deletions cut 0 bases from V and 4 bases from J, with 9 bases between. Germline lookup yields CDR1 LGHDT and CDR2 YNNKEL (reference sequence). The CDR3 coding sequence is TGTGCCAGCAGCCAAGAGCCTTGGAGCACTGAAGCTTTCTTT. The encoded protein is CASSQEPWSTEAFF.

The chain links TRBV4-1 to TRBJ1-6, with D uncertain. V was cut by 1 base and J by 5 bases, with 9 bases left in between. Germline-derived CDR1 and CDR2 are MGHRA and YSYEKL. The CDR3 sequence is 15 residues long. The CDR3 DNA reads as TGCGCCAGCAGCCAAGCGCAGGCAGATAATTCACCCCTCCACTTT. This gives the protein CASSQAQADNSPLHF.

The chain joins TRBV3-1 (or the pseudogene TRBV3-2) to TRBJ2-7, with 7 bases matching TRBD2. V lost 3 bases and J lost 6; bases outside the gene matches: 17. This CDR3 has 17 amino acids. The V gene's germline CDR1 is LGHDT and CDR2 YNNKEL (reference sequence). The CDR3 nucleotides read TGTGCCAGCAGCCATCCCAAGGGTGGGGCGGGAGTTCGCGAGCAGTACTTC. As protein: CASSHPKGGAGVREQYF.

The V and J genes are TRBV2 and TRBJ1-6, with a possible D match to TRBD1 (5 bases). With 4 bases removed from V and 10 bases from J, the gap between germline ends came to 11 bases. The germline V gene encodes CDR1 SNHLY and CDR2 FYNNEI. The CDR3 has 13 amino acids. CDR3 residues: CASSGQPGSPLHF. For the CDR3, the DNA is TGTGCCAGCAGTGGACAGCCAGGGTCACCCCTCCACTTT.

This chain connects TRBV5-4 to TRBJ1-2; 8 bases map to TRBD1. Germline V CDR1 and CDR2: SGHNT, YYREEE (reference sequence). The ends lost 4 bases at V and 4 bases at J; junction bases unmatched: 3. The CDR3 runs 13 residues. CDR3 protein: CASSRDRTYGYTF. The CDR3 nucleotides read TGTGCCAGCAGCCGGGACAGGACCTATGGCTACACCTTC.

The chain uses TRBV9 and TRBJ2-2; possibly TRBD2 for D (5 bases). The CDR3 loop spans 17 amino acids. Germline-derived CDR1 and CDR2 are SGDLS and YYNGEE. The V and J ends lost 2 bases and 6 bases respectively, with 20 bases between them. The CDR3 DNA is TGTGCCAGCAGCGTCTTGCGACGGGGAAGCGGACCCGGGGAGCTGTTTTTT. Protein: CASSVLRRGSGPGELFF.

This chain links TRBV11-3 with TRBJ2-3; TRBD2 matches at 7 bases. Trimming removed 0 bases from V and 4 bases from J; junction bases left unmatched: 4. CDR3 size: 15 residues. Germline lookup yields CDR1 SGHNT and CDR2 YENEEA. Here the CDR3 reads CASSLEGGSADTQYF. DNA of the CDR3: TGTGCCAGCAGCTTAGAAGGCGGGAGCGCAGATACGCAGTATTTT.

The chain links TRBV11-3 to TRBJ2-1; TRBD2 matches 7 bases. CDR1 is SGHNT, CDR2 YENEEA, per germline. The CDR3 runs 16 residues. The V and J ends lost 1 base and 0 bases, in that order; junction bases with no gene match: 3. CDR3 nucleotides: TGTGCCAGCAGCTTAGTAGGCGGGGGCTCCTACAATGAGCAGTTCTTC. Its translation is CASSLVGGGSYNEQFF.

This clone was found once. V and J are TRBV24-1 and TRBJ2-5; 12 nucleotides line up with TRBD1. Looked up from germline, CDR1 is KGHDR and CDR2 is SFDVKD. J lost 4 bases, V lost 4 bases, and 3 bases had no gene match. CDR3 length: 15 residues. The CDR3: CATSDKGQGAETQYF. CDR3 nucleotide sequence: TGTGCCACCAGTGACAAGGGACAGGGGGCAGAGACCCAGTACTTC.